This T cell receptor (beta chain) is from a study of shared clonotypes between healthy human individuals. Profiled with immunoSEQ multiplex PCR; TCRdb holds only in-frame clones, not every one. The data show roughly 300,000 clones, with more than 60% seen just once and 10% held by the top ten. This clone appeared a few times. Germline lookup yields CDR1 MNHEY and CDR2 SVGAGI. V shed 2 bases and J shed 4 bases, with 14 bases lying between them. The CDR3 has 16 residues. The receptor comes from a man aged 25 to 45 in good health. V and J are TRBV6-5 and TRBJ1-4, with D possibly matching TRBD1 (6 bases). The sequenced sample was memory CD4+ T cells sorted from blood. Described subset: CD45RA-negative fraction. The CDR3, as DNA: TGTGCCAGCAGTTACCGGGGGGCGCCGATTAATGAAAAACTGTTTTTT. This encodes CASSYRGAPINEKLFF.